This T cell receptor (beta chain) was sequenced during a study of monozygotic twins with inflammatory bowel disease. Concerning this clonotype: The antigen is undetermined.

Collection yielded approximately 2.7 ml of blood per donor. Germline CDR1 reads LGHNA; CDR2 reads YNFKEQ. There are 15 residues in the CDR3. Eight reactions per sample, run separately, yielded cDNA. Reanalyzing the 5' RACE reads, TCRdb keeps one entry per CDR3 protein, without DNA. This sample contains about 380,000 distinct CDR3 sequences. Findings and caveats of the study: IBD patients shared fewer clonotypes with others than healthy twins, especially with disease activity. No detectable difference in repertoire similarity separated concordant from discordant twins, possibly as a result of limited power.

Sequences were obtained from blood. The V and J genes are TRBV4-2 and TRBJ2-5; the D gene TCRdb calls, TRBD1, cannot be checked with no DNA. This clonotype was obtained from a human donor with ulcerative colitis or Crohn's disease, or a healthy co-twin of an affected twin (not recorded which). The CDR3: CASSQAGERQETQYF.